This TCR beta chain was recorded in a study of T cell responses to AZD1222 COVID-19 vaccine. Assay: immunoSEQ multiplex PCR; the TCRdb copy retains only in-frame clones and omits some. Of approximately 170,000 clones in the sample, 80% to 95% are singletons; the top ten hold more than 1.5%. The germline V gene encodes CDR1 MDHEN and CDR2 SYDVKM. V lost 2 bases to trimming and J lost 5 bases; unmatched junction nucleotides: 2. The CDR3 is 13 residues long. The chain employs TRBV28 and TRBJ1-2; 7 bases match TRBD1. The receptor was derived from an adult in good health. The sample was peripheral blood, taken on day 0 of AZD1222 vaccination. CDR3 DNA sequence: TGTGCCAGCAGTTTAAACAGGGGTTATGGCTACACCTTC. The encoded protein is CASSLNRGYGYTF.